A single sample is the source of the 25 T cell receptor beta chains below, sequenced in a study of T cells in Graves' hyperthyroidism and ophthalmopathy (dated by TCRdb to about 2019). The library was built by means of multiplex PCR. Sequenced on an Illumina HiSeq 2000. The TCR beta CDR3 regions were amplified from the RNA transcripts. For the first round of RT-PCR on the TCR CDR3, the HTBI primer set was used together with the Qiagen OneStep RT-PCR kit. TCRdb reprocessing: public reads trimmed at Q25 with fastp, clones called with MiXCR, in-frame beta chains kept. Each CDR3 protein gets just one entry, which takes the most common genes and DNA from the rows behind it. The sample contains around 440,000 distinct CDR3 sequences, 15% to 17% of them found a single time. Of the sample, over 7.5% falls within the top ten clones. Sequenced material: blood. Receptors were obtained from a woman in her late teens or twenties with Graves' hyperthyroidism.

This clonotype was recorded many times. The chain carries TRBV7-9 and TRBJ2-5; D uncertain. The V and J ends lost 0 bases and 4 bases respectively, with 15 bases between them. The V gene's germline CDR1 is SEHNR and CDR2 FQNEAQ (reference sequence). CDR3 length: 16 residues. The CDR3 protein is CASSLAYLESLETQYF. As DNA, the CDR3 is TGTGCCAGCAGCTTAGCTTATCTAGAATCCCTAGAGACCCAGTACTTC.

This clonotype was seen repeatedly, ten times or more. The CDR3 here is CASSLAGSRGYTF. The CDR3 coding sequence is TGCGCCAGCAGCTTGGCAGGGTCGCGGGGCTACACCTTC. This sequence joins TRBV5-1 and TRBJ1-2; TRBD1 is a possible D gene (5 bases). CDR3 size: 13 residues. Germline CDR1 is SGHRS and CDR2 is YFSETQ. Between the trimmed V and J ends, which lost 0 bases and 8 bases, there was a span of 11 bases.

There are many counts of this clonotype. This chain joins TRBV11-2 and TRBJ2-7; maybe TRBD2 (5 bases). V was clipped by 2 bases and J by 2 bases, with 16 bases between them. The V gene's germline CDR1 is SGHAT and CDR2 FQNNGV. The CDR3 covers 16 residues. In DNA form, the CDR3 reads TGTGCCAGCAGCTTATCCCTGTTTGGAGCGGCCTACGAGCAGTACTTC. Its translation: CASSLSLFGAAYEQYF.

This clonotype was counted between two and nine times. The chain has TRBV11-2 and TRBJ2-2; D not resolved. The CDR3 contains 13 residues. The germline V gene encodes CDR1 SGHAT and CDR2 FQNNGV. Trimming took off 5 bases at V and 7 bases at J, with 11 bases between the two ends. CDR3 loop: CASSRQLNGELFF. Here the CDR3 DNA reads TGTGCCAGCAGCCGCCAACTTAACGGGGAGCTGTTTTTT.

This clonotype was counted at least ten times. This chain uses TRBV11-3 with TRBJ2-3; possible D gene TRBD2, 7 bases. Between the trimmed V and J ends, which lost 5 bases and 14 bases, there was a span of 29 bases. Germline values: CDR1 SGHNT, CDR2 YENEEA. The CDR3 loop spans 16 amino acids. The CDR3 reads CASSPEGGGNDAGRYF. The CDR3 DNA reads TGTGCCAGCAGCCCCGAGGGGGGGGGGAACGATGCCGGCAGGTATTTT.

In its sample, this clonotype was seen many times. The chain carries TRBV11-3 and TRBJ2-2; D remains ambiguous. The V end lost 5 bases, the J end lost 0 bases, and 10 bases lay between the germline ends. CDR3 length: 15 amino acids. Germline values: CDR1 SGHNT, CDR2 YENEEA. The chain's CDR3 is CASSPPGPNTGELFF. The CDR3 DNA follows: TGTGCCAGCAGCCCCCCCGGGCCGAACACCGGGGAGCTGTTTTTT.

In its sample, this clonotype was seen many times. V usage is TRBV7-9 and J usage is TRBJ1-1; D ambiguous. The germline V gene encodes CDR1 SEHNR and CDR2 FQNEAQ (reference sequence). The germline V and J ends were trimmed by 5 bases and 7 bases, with 20 bases remaining between them. The CDR3 has 15 residues. CDR3 amino acids: CASSPDLSGRSEAFF. In DNA form, the CDR3 reads TGTGCCAGCAGCCCGGATCTTAGTGGGCGTAGTGAAGCTTTCTTT.

V is TRBV7-6 and J is TRBJ1-1; tentatively, D is TRBD1 (5 bases). This CDR3 has 14 residues. Germline CDR1 SGHVS, CDR2 FNYEAQ. V was shortened by 5 bases and J by 5 bases, with 15 bases between the two germline ends. CDR3 bases: TGTGCCAGCAGCCTCCTAGGGGCAGGGACTGAAGCTTTCTTT. The encoded protein is CASSLLGAGTEAFF.

The table lists this clonotype with many counts. This chain uses TRBV12-3 or TRBV12-4 with TRBJ2-1; 8 nucleotides line up with TRBD2. Trimming took 6 bases from V and 2 from J; bases not matched to a gene: 12. This CDR3 comprises 17 residues. The CDR3 DNA is TGTGCCAGCAGCCACCAGGCGGCGGGGGGCCCCTACAATGAGCAGTTCTTC. This gives the protein CASSHQAAGGPYNEQFF.

Remarks on this clonotype: The germline gene is not matched at one end of the junction; a read error may be the cause. The rearrangement uses TRBV12-3 or TRBV12-4 and TRBJ2-4, with no clear D. This CDR3 is 16 amino acids long. The CDR3 region is CASSLGTGVRKNIQYF. CDR3 DNA: TGTGCCAGCAGCTTAGGTACTGGGGTTCGCAAAAACATTCAGTACTTC.

In this sample, this clonotype turned up many times. The chain links TRBV13 to TRBJ2-7; perhaps TRBD2 as D (7 bases). The CDR3 is 13 amino acids. Germline CDR1 PRHDT, CDR2 FYEKMQ (reference sequence). V dropped 11 bases and J dropped 7 bases, with 21 bases sitting between them. The DNA for the CDR3 is TGTGCCTCAGACCGGGGGGAACAGGGTGAGCAGTACTTC. As protein: CASDRGEQGEQYF.

The chain uses TRBV2 and TRBJ1-1; D unresolved. Trimming took off 3 bases at V and 5 bases at J, with 7 bases between the two ends. CDR1 is SNHLY and CDR2 is FYNNEI in the germline V gene. The CDR3 spans 12 residues. Written as DNA, the CDR3 is TGTGCCAGCAGTGATTGGGGAACTGAAGCTTTCTTT. Its translation: CASSDWGTEAFF.

Of note for this clonotype: This may be a read error: a much more frequent sequence differs by one nucleotide. The chain uses TRBV5-1 and TRBJ1-3; maybe TRBD1 (6 bases). Germline V gene lookup returns CDR1 SGHRS and CDR2 YFSETQ. V lost 0 bases to trimming and J lost 2 bases, with 9 bases between them. The CDR3 is made up of 15 amino acids. The CDR3 loop reads CASSLDTGPGNTIYF. The CDR3 bases are TGCGCCAGCAGCTTGGATACAGGGCCTGGAAACACCATATATTTT.

The rearrangement links TRBV5-6 to TRBJ2-7; tentative D call: TRBD1 (6 bases). This CDR3 contains 15 residues. V lost 3 bases to trimming and J lost 1 base, with 14 bases between them. Germline lookup yields CDR1 SGHDT and CDR2 YYEEEE. The CDR3 reads CASSSRQDNSYEQYF. CDR3 nucleotide sequence: TGTGCCAGCAGCTCGAGACAGGACAATTCCTACGAGCAGTACTTC.

This clonotype appeared many times. The chain couples TRBV19 to TRBJ1-5; 8 nucleotides match TRBD1. Per germline, CDR1 LNHDA and CDR2 SQIVND (reference sequence). V lost 9 bases, J lost 5 bases, and 6 bases stayed unmatched. The CDR3 loop spans 13 amino acids. The CDR3 spells CASLGQGYQPQHF. The CDR3 DNA reads TGTGCCAGCCTCGGACAGGGCTATCAGCCCCAGCATTTT.

This clonotype was observed at least ten times. The gene calls are TRBV12-3 or TRBV12-4 and TRBJ2-3; the D gene is possibly TRBD1 (6 bases). There are 15 residues in the CDR3. Trimming left V 6 bases short and J 3 bases short, with 16 bases between. CDR3 sequence reads: CASSPTGHGTDTQYF. In nucleotides, the CDR3 is TGTGCCAGCAGCCCAACAGGGCACGGGACAGATACGCAGTATTTT.

This clonotype was seen many times. This chain joins TRBV19 and TRBJ2-7; TRBD2 is a possible D gene (5 bases). Per the germline V gene, CDR1 is LNHDA and CDR2 is SQIVND (reference sequence). Trimming took off 8 bases at V and 7 bases at J, with 24 bases between the two ends. The CDR3 sequence is 15 residues long. The DNA for the CDR3 is TGTGCCAGTTCCACCCGACTTACCCCCAGCGGAGAGCAGTACTTC. Its translation: CASSTRLTPSGEQYF. The complete variable domain, with remaining parts taken from reference TRBV19 and TRBJ2-7, reads DGGITQSPKYLFRKEGQNVTLSCEQNLNHDAMYWYRQDPGQGLRLIYYSQIVNDFQKGDIAEGYSVSREKKESFPLTVTSAQKNPTAFYLCASSTRLTPSGEQYFGPGTRLTVT.

This clonotype has a handful of counts. This chain connects TRBV4-2 to TRBJ2-1; D possibly uses TRBD1 or TRBD2 (6 bases each). Deletions cut 0 bases from V and 0 bases from J, with 9 bases between. CDR3 length: 16 residues. Germline V gene lookup returns CDR1 LGHNA and CDR2 YNFKEQ. CDR3 nucleotide sequence: TGTGCCAGCAGCCAAGAAGGGGGGAGCTCCTACAATGAGCAGTTCTTC. It is translated as CASSQEGGSSYNEQFF.

This clonotype was counted many times. The genes are TRBV2 and TRBJ2-1, with 13 bases matching TRBD2. Germline loops: CDR1 SNHLY, CDR2 FYNNEI. This CDR3 has 18 amino acids. V lost 11 bases to trimming and J lost 10 bases; unmatched junction nucleotides: 23. This CDR3 reads CAGSILRAGTSGTGEQFF. CDR3 DNA sequence: TGTGCCGGCTCTATTTTACGGGCCGGGACTAGCGGGACTGGAGAGCAGTTCTTC. Full variable domain (outside the CDR3, taken from reference TRBV2 and TRBJ2-1): EPEVTQTPSHQVTQMGQEVILRCVPISNHLYFYWYRQILGQKVEFLVSFYNNEISEKSEIFDDQFSVERPDGSNFTLKIRSTKLEDSAMYFCAGSILRAGTSGTGEQFFGPGTRLTVL.

This clonotype was detected many times. The chain uses TRBV12-3 or TRBV12-4 and TRBJ1-2, with 9 bases identical to TRBD1. The ends lost 7 bases at V and 4 bases at J; junction bases unmatched: 13. The CDR3 totals 16 residues. CDR3 residues: CASTLRDRVFGYGYTF. The CDR3 coding sequence is TGTGCCAGCACCCTCCGGGACAGGGTCTTTGGCTATGGCTACACCTTC.

This clonotype was detected only a few times. A single base separates this from a much larger clone, so it may be a read error. This chain links TRBV19 with TRBJ1-1, with D maybe TRBD1 (6 bases). The length of the CDR3 is 15 residues. V was shortened by 3 bases and J by 5 bases, with 16 bases between the two germline ends. Germline values: CDR1 LNHDA, CDR2 SQIVND (reference sequence). CDR3 in DNA: TGTGCCAGTAGTATCCGGACAGTTGGAGATACTGAAGCTTTCTTT. Amino acids: CASSIRTVGDTEAFF.

The chain joins TRBV6-1 to TRBJ1-3, with TRBD1 matching 9 bases. The ends lost 2 bases at V and 9 bases at J; junction bases unmatched: 8. CDR1 and CDR2 from the germline V gene are MNHNS and SASEGT. The CDR3 is 15 amino acids. The CDR3 is CASSELQGARSTIYF. CDR3 bases: TGTGCCAGCAGTGAATTACAGGGGGCGCGGAGCACCATATATTTT.

This clonotype was found many times. The genes are TRBV27 and TRBJ1-2, with D tentatively TRBD1 (5 bases). The CDR3 length is 13 residues. Trimming took 6 bases from V and 4 from J, leaving 12 bases between them. Germline lookup yields CDR1 MNHEY and CDR2 SMNVEV (reference sequence). The CDR3 DNA reads as TGTGCCAGCAGCACCGCTGGGGGCTATGGCTACACCTTC. Protein sequence: CASSTAGGYGYTF.

This clonotype appeared many times. The rearrangement uses TRBV28 and TRBJ1-2, with D hard to call. Germline lookup yields CDR1 MDHEN and CDR2 SYDVKM. V was clipped by 6 bases and J by 0 bases, with 14 bases between them. The CDR3 loop spans 15 amino acids. This chain's CDR3 is CASRGSELTNYGYTF. CDR3 DNA sequence: TGTGCCAGCAGGGGGTCGGAGCTTACTAACTATGGCTACACCTTC.

The chain recombines TRBV3-1 with TRBJ2-1; 7 nucleotides align to TRBD1. Germline V gene sequence: CDR1 LGHDT, CDR2 YNNKEL (reference sequence). V was clipped by 6 bases and J by 4 bases; unmatched bases: 9. This CDR3 region has 15 residues. CDR3 in amino acids: CASSPEGGQYNEQFF. The CDR3 DNA reads TGTGCCAGCAGTCCCGAAGGGGGCCAGTACAATGAGCAGTTCTTC.